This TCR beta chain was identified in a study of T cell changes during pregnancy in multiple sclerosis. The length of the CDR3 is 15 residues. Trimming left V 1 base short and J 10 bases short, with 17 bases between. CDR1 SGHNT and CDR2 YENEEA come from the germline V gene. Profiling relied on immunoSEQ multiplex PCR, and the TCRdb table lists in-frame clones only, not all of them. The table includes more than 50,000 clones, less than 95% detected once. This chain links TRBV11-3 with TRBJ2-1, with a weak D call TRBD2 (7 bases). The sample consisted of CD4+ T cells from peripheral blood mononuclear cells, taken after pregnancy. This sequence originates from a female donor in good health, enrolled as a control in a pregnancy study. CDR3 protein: CASSLGGGRPKEQFF. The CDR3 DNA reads TGTGCCAGCAGCTTAGGCGGGGGCCGACCAAAGGAGCAGTTCTTC.